A single sample gave rise to the 6 T cell receptor beta chains below, sequenced in a study of OX40 agonist ivuxolimab in advanced cancers. Only in-frame clones appear in the TCRdb table, and some are missing; sequencing was by immunoSEQ multiplex PCR. The sample includes 82,000 or so clones, over 85% of them seen just once. Sequenced material: CD4+ or CD8+ T cells sorted from blood, taken in a trial of the OX40 agonist ivuxolimab. All receptors derive from an adult with an advanced solid tumor such as melanoma, head and neck, liver or kidney cancer.

In DNA form, the CDR3 reads TGTGCCAGCAGCTTAGCGGTGGGAGTCTCTGGGGCCAACGTCCTGACTTTC. This translates into CASSLAVGVSGANVLTF. This chain links TRBV7-9 with TRBJ2-6; weak D call: TRBD2 (5 bases). The CDR3 has 17 residues. Germline CDR1 SEHNR, CDR2 FQNEAQ (reference sequence). V shed 0 bases and J shed 0 bases, with 9 bases lying between them.

The chain carries TRBV7-3 and TRBJ2-5; TRBD1 agrees at 11 bases. V was pared by 5 bases and J by 4 bases, with 15 bases of the junction left unmatched. The CDR3 loop spans 18 amino acids. CDR1 is SGHTA, CDR2 FQGTGA, per germline. The CDR3 sequence is CASSPHARTGGAGETQYF. Written as DNA, the CDR3 is TGTGCCAGCAGCCCGCACGCCCGGACAGGGGGCGCGGGAGAGACCCAGTACTTC.

The chain has TRBV19 and TRBJ1-1, with D perhaps matching TRBD1 (6 bases). CDR3 length equals 13 residues. The ends were cut back, 4 bases at V and 3 bases at J, with 9 bases in the middle. Germline V CDR1 and CDR2: LNHDA, SQIVND (reference sequence). The CDR3 sequence: CASSNTGHTEAFF. CDR3 nucleotide sequence: TGTGCCAGTAGTAATACAGGGCACACTGAAGCTTTCTTT.

This chain uses TRBV18 with TRBJ2-2; D gene unclear. Germline V CDR1 and CDR2: KGHSH, LQKENI. CDR3 size: 16 residues. Trimming removed 4 bases from V and 1 base from J, with 13 bases in between. For the CDR3, the DNA is TGTGCCAGCTCACAAAACGGACCTGAGAACACCGGGGAGCTGTTTTTT. Residues: CASSQNGPENTGELFF.

The V call is TRBV6-5, the J call TRBJ1-2; 9 bases fit TRBD1. This CDR3 has 15 residues. Trimming took 5 bases from V and 2 from J; bases not matched to a gene: 6. Germline V gene lookup returns CDR1 MNHEY and CDR2 SVGAGI. The chain's CDR3 is CASSKEGQGNYGYTF. In DNA, the CDR3 is TGTGCCAGCAGTAAAGAGGGACAGGGCAACTATGGCTACACCTTC.

The chain is built from TRBV10-3 and TRBJ2-1; D gene uncertain. The CDR3 is made up of 11 amino acids. In germline, CDR1 is ENHRY, CDR2 SYGVKD. Deletions cut 6 bases from V and 6 bases from J, with 6 bases between. In DNA, the CDR3 is TGTGCCATCAGCAACTTCAATGAGCAGTTCTTC. This gives the protein CAISNFNEQFF.